This is a list of T cell receptor beta chains from one sample in a study of T-cell reconstitution after alpha-beta-depleted transplantation in children. One entry per CDR3 protein, called by TCRdb with MiXCR from the PCR reads. Seen here are around 340,000 distinct CDR3 sequences, about an eighth observed once, and the top ten hold about 4.5%. The source was PBMCs, collected from the stem cell graft. The receptor set was obtained from a human donor who donated a stem cell graft to a child with Fanconi anemia. The CDR3 runs from the conserved cysteine through the conserved F or W. Fields, in order: J gene, D gene, clone size, V gene, CDR3 protein, CDR3 DNA. D genes are given only for firm matches. Clone size is shown for a subset of rows, as once, few, many or a class of expanded clone.

>TRBJ2-5|-|many|TRBV5-1
CASTTGGTETQYF
TGCGCCAGCACGACAGGAGGAACAGAGACCCAGTACTTC
>TRBJ1-1|TRBD1|few|TRBV7-9
CASSKGQTEAFF
TGTGCCAGCAGCAAGGGACAGACTGAAGCTTTCTTT
>TRBJ2-3|-|many|TRBV20-1
CSAADTVTDTQYF
TGCAGTGCTGCCGACACGGTCACAGATACGCAGTATTTT
>TRBJ2-3|-|many|TRBV7-6
CASSASRGVTDTQYF
TGTGCCAGCAGTGCAAGTCGGGGAGTCACAGATACGCAGTATTTT
>TRBJ1-5|-|few|TRBV24-1
CATSDSLNNQPQHF
TGTGCCACCAGTGATTCGCTCAACAATCAGCCCCAGCATTTT
>TRBJ1-4|TRBD1|-|TRBV7-2
CASNSGGVAEKLFF
TGTGCCAGCAACTCAGGGGGGGTGGCTGAAAAACTGTTTTTT
>TRBJ2-3|-|few|TRBV20-1
CSATRAGTDTQYF
TGCAGTGCTACCCGGGCTGGCACAGATACGCAGTATTTT
>TRBJ1-1|-|-|TRBV5-1
CASSRGDGVNTEAFF
TGCGCCAGCAGCCGGGGCGACGGGGTGAACACTGAAGCTTTCTTT
>TRBJ1-4|TRBD1|-|TRBV12-3/TRBV12-4
CASSTGTGHEKLFF
TGTGCCAGCAGTACCGGGACAGGGCATGAAAAACTGTTTTTT
>TRBJ1-2|-|-|TRBV6-1
CASNREGHPNYGYTF
TGTGCCAGCAACCGCGAGGGTCATCCAAACTATGGCTACACCTTC
>TRBJ2-2|TRBD1|-|TRBV6-1
CATRTGLNTGELFF
TGTGCCACCCGGACAGGCCTGAACACCGGGGAGCTGTTTTTT
>TRBJ1-6|-|-|TRBV6-1
CASSESVQGMNSPLHF
TGTGCCAGCTCCGAATCCGTACAGGGCATGAATTCACCCCTCCACTTT
>TRBJ2-5|-|-|TRBV6-1
CASSGTVLYIQETQYF
TGTGCCAGCAGTGGAACCGTTCTCTACATTCAAGAGACCCAGTACTTC
>TRBJ1-4|-|-|TRBV2
CASTAVTANEKLFF
TGTGCCAGCACTGCGGTGACGGCTAATGAAAAACTGTTTTTT
>TRBJ2-1|TRBD2|-|TRBV4-3
CASSQGPASGGRNEQFF
TGCGCCAGCAGCCAAGGCCCCGCTAGCGGGGGTCGAAATGAGCAGTTCTTC
>TRBJ1-3|-|few|TRBV27
CASSGTPGNRGNTIYF
TGTGCCAGCAGCGGGACGCCGGGGAATAGGGGAAACACCATATATTTT
>TRBJ1-1|-|-|TRBV25-1
CASSVNSWDTEAFF
TGTGCCAGCAGTGTAAACAGTTGGGACACTGAAGCTTTCTTT
>TRBJ2-3|TRBD2|many|TRBV7-2
CASSSGLAGNTDTQYF
TGTGCCAGCAGCTCGGGACTAGCGGGGAACACAGATACGCAGTATTTT
>TRBJ2-1|-|few|TRBV28
CASSKNEQFF
TGTGCCAGCAGTAAGAATGAGCAGTTCTTC
>TRBJ2-3|-|many|TRBV6-1
CASRGARGAADTQYF
TGTGCCAGCAGGGGCGCCCGAGGGGCGGCAGATACGCAGTATTTT
>TRBJ1-5|TRBD1|few|TRBV20-1
CSAQVAGTVNQPQHF
TGCAGTGCCCAAGTGGCGGGGACAGTCAATCAGCCCCAGCATTTT
>TRBJ2-1|-|few|TRBV11-2
CASREGLVEQFF
TGTGCCAGCAGGGAAGGACTCGTGGAGCAGTTCTTC
>TRBJ1-6|TRBD1|many|TRBV6-1
CASSRGQYNSPLHF
TGTGCCAGCAGTCGGGGACAGTATAATTCACCCCTCCACTTT
>TRBJ2-3|TRBD2|-|TRBV29-1
CSVRRAGGSTDTQYF
TGCAGCGTTAGGAGGGCGGGGGGCTCCACAGATACGCAGTATTTT
>TRBJ2-7|-|few|TRBV7-8
CASAPGHGGRTSYEQYF
TGTGCCAGCGCCCCCGGCCACGGCGGTCGTACGTCCTACGAGCAGTACTTC
>TRBJ1-1|TRBD1|-|TRBV7-9
CASSLTDRGDTEAFF
TGTGCCAGCAGCTTGACGGACAGGGGCGACACTGAAGCTTTCTTT
>TRBJ2-3|TRBD2|few|TRBV7-3
CASSTQRGNTDTQYF
TGTGCCAGCAGCACCCAGCGGGGGAACACAGATACGCAGTATTTT
>TRBJ2-2|-|-|TRBV20-1
CCARDYPRQGETGELFF
TGCTGTGCTAGAGATTACCCGAGGCAGGGAGAAACCGGGGAGCTGTTTTTT
>TRBJ2-1|-|many|TRBV12-3/TRBV12-4
CASSLVAGRNNEQFF
TGTGCCAGCAGTTTGGTGGCAGGACGGAACAATGAGCAGTTCTTC
>TRBJ2-2|-|few|TRBV10-2
CASTPRDTGELFF
TGCGCCAGCACCCCCAGGGACACCGGGGAGCTGTTTTTT
>TRBJ1-2|-|many|TRBV20-1
CSASDYRTYGYTF
TGCAGTGCTAGCGACTATCGAACGTATGGCTACACCTTC
>TRBJ2-1|-|few|TRBV3-1
CASSQVSDAGQFF
TGTGCCAGCAGCCAAGTTTCGGATGCTGGGCAGTTCTTC
>TRBJ1-2|-|-|TRBV2
CARSGSWGYTF
TGTGCCCGATCCGGTTCGTGGGGCTACACCTTC
>TRBJ2-3|-|many|TRBV28
CASSLSRDTDTQYF
TGTGCCAGCAGTTTATCCAGAGACACAGATACGCAGTATTTT
>TRBJ2-5|TRBD1|many|TRBV12-3/TRBV12-4
CASSLRGFRGSQETQYF
TGTGCCAGCAGTCTCAGGGGGTTTCGTGGGAGTCAAGAGACCCAGTACTTC
>TRBJ2-5|TRBD2|-|TRBV6-6
CASRRSGTETQYF
TGTGCCAGCAGGAGAAGCGGGACAGAGACCCAGTACTTC
>TRBJ1-5|-|-|TRBV28
CASSFGRVIHQHF
TGTGCCAGCAGTTTCGGCAGGGTTATTCACCAGCATTTT
>TRBJ1-1|-|many|TRBV5-1
CASSFGFNTEAFF
TGCGCCAGCAGCTTCGGTTTTAACACTGAAGCTTTCTTT
>TRBJ2-3|-|-|TRBV7-9
CASSPEGGRRTDTQYF
TGTGCCAGCAGCCCAGAGGGGGGTAGAAGGACAGATACGCAGTATTTT
>TRBJ2-1|-|-|TRBV28
CASSPQGPAYNEQFF
TGTGCCAGCAGTCCACAGGGACCGGCTTACAATGAGCAGTTCTTC
>TRBJ1-2|TRBD1|few|TRBV15
CATSRDIRDSNYGYTF
TGTGCCACCAGCAGAGATATTCGGGACAGCAACTATGGCTACACCTTC
>TRBJ2-2|TRBD1|-|TRBV27
CASSPRDRVNTGELFF
TGTGCCAGCAGTCCCCGGGACAGGGTTAACACCGGGGAGCTGTTTTTT
>TRBJ1-2|-|-|TRBV5-1
CASSLQGLRYQGSGYTF
TGCGCCAGCAGCTTGCAGGGCCTGAGATATCAGGGCAGCGGCTACACCTTC
>TRBJ2-2|-|few|TRBV13
CPSSWRGIGELFF
TGTCCCAGCAGCTGGCGGGGAATCGGGGAGCTGTTTTTT
>TRBJ2-1|-|-|TRBV18
CASSPTVTYNEQFF
TGTGCCAGCTCACCAACCGTAACCTACAATGAGCAGTTCTTC
>TRBJ1-5|-|-|TRBV7-8
CASSLVWSGGRNQPQHF
TGTGCCAGCAGCTTAGTCTGGTCGGGGGGGCGCAATCAGCCCCAGCATTTT
>TRBJ1-2|-|few|TRBV5-1
CASGDIYGYTF
TGCGCCAGCGGGGATATCTATGGCTACACCTTC
>TRBJ2-3|-|few|TRBV20-1
CSARPSQSDTQYF
TGCAGTGCGAGGCCTTCTCAATCCGATACGCAGTATTTT
>TRBJ2-7|-|few|TRBV4-3
CASSHTPLYEQYF
TGCGCCAGCAGCCATACCCCGCTCTACGAGCAGTACTTC
>TRBJ2-1|TRBD1|few|TRBV3-1
CASSRLPGRDRQFF
TGTGCCAGCAGCCGCCTCCCGGGCCGGGACAGACAGTTCTTC
>TRBJ1-2|-|few|TRBV7-9
CASSLARSGSYGYTF
TGTGCCAGCAGCTTAGCGCGGTCAGGCAGCTATGGCTACACCTTC
>TRBJ2-7|-|few|TRBV29-1
CSVEVGGGQGQYF
TGCAGCGTTGAGGTGGGGGGCGGCCAGGGGCAGTACTTC
>TRBJ2-2|TRBD2|few|TRBV3-1
CASSQGLDLPGELFF
TGTGCCAGCAGCCAGGGACTAGACTTGCCCGGGGAGCTGTTTTTT
>TRBJ1-4|TRBD1|-|TRBV7-9
CASSSGTVNEKLFF
TGTGCCAGCAGCTCAGGGACAGTTAATGAAAAACTGTTTTTT
>TRBJ2-5|-|-|TRBV20-1
CSARDSRGVKTQYF
TGCAGTGCTAGAGATTCACGGGGCGTGAAGACCCAGTACTTC